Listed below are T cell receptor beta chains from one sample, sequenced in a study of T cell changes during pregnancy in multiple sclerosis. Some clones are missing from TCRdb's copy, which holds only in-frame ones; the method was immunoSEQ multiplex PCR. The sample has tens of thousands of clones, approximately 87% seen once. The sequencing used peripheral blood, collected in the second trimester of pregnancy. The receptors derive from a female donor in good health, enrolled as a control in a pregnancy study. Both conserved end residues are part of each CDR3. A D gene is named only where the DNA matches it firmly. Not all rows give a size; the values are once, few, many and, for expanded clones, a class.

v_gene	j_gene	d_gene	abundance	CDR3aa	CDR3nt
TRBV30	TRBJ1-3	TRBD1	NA	CAWRTRGQGLSSGNTIYF	TGTGCCTGGAGGACTCGGGGACAGGGATTGAGCTCTGGAAACACCATATATTTT
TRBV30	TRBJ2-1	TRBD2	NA	CAWSRGGRVNEQFF	TGTGCCTGGAGCCGCGGGGGGCGGGTCAATGAGCAGTTCTTC
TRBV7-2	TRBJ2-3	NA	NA	CASTQGAVSTDTQYF	TGTGCCAGCACCCAAGGAGCGGTTAGCACAGATACGCAGTATTTT
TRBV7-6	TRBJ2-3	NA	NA	CASSLDTGRSTDTQYF	TGTGCCAGCAGCTTAGATACAGGACGGAGCACAGATACGCAGTATTTT
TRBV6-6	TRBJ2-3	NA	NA	CASSYLADTQYF	TGTGCCAGCAGTTACCTAGCAGATACGCAGTATTTT
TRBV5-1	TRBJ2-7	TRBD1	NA	CASSSPLGQVYEQYF	TGCGCCAGCAGCTCCCCGTTAGGACAGGTCTACGAGCAGTACTTC
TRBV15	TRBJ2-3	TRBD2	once	CATSGRSGRTDTQYF	TGTGCCACCAGCGGACGTAGCGGGAGAACAGATACGCAGTATTTT
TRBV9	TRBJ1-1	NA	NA	CASSVAMWAGDTEAFF	TGTGCCAGCAGCGTAGCGATGTGGGCAGGGGACACTGAAGCTTTCTTT
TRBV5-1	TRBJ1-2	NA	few	CASSFRGGQDGYTF	TGCGCCAGCAGCTTTCGGGGGGGGCAGGATGGCTACACCTTC
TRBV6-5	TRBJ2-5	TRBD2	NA	CASSLTFSGREETQYF	TGTGCCAGCAGTTTAACTTTTAGCGGGAGGGAAGAGACCCAGTACTTC
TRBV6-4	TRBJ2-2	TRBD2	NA	CASSEAPAGDTGELFF	TGTGCCAGCAGTGAGGCGCCAGCGGGAGACACCGGGGAGCTGTTTTTT
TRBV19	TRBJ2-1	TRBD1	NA	CASSSRDRVFKVFF	TGTGCCAGTAGTTCCCGGGACAGGGTGTTTAAGGTGTTCTTC
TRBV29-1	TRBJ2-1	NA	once	CSVEGWHQLGGQFF	TGCAGCGTTGAGGGGTGGCACCAGTTGGGAGGGCAGTTCTTC
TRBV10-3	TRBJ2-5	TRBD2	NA	CAISASGKQETQYF	TGTGCCATCAGTGCCAGCGGGAAGCAAGAGACCCAGTACTTC
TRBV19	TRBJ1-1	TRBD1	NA	CASSVQGARAEAFF	TGTGCCAGTAGTGTACAGGGGGCGCGGGCTGAAGCTTTCTTT
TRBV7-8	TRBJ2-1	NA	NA	CASSLGGLAGERNEQFF	TGTGCCAGCAGCTTAGGGGGGCTGGCGGGAGAGCGCAATGAGCAGTTCTTC
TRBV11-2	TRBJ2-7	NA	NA	CASSPGHPLEQYF	TGTGCCAGCAGCCCGGGACATCCTCTCGAGCAGTACTTC
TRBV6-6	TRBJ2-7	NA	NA	CASRRLAGLHEQYF	TGTGCCAGCAGGCGACTGGCAGGGCTACACGAGCAGTACTTC